This TCR beta chain is drawn from a study of blood T cell repertoires in COVID-19. About the research overall: Samples came from the United States, Italy and Spain, spanning acute and convalescent COVID-19.

This clone has just one count. The length of the CDR3 is 14 residues. Looked up from germline, CDR1 is GTSNPN and CDR2 is SVGIG (reference sequence). V lost 3 bases, J lost 4 bases, and 5 bases stayed unmatched. Authors' data handling: Estimated nucleated cell counts came from reference gene primer amplification. Assay: immunoSEQ multiplex PCR; the TCRdb copy retains only in-frame clones and omits some. From that table come the V and J calls and clone size; the DNA was used to work out D and trimming. Here the sample spans about 97,000 clones, around nine tenths being singletons. This rearrangement joins TRBV30 to TRBJ1-1; 10 bases align to TRBD1. The clonotype was recovered from a man aged 60-69 years with acute or convalescent COVID-19. Specimen: peripheral blood. CDR3: CAWRAGQGGTEAFF. The CDR3 DNA follows: TGTGCCTGGAGGGCCGGACAGGGGGGCACTGAAGCTTTCTTT.